These T cell receptor beta chains were read from a single sample in a study of shared clonotypes between healthy human individuals. Produced via immunoSEQ multiplex PCR; TCRdb's table is partial and in-frame only. The repertoire includes over 150,000 clones, approximately 60% of them detected once, and over 9.5% sits in the top ten. Sequenced material: memory CD4+ T cells sorted from blood. The receptor set was obtained from a man under 40 in good health. Both conserved end residues are part of each CDR3. The D gene is left open where the match is weak. Clone size, where shown, is once, few, many, or a class for clones that have expanded.

cdr3_aa | cdr3_nt | clone_size | j_call | v_call | d_call
CASSLGGASNQPQHF | TGCGCCAGCAGCTTGGGAGGGGCGAGCAATCAGCCCCAGCATTTT | once | TRBJ1-5 | TRBV5-1 | NA
CASSPDRAGYEQYF | TGTGCCAGCAGCCCGGACAGGGCCGGGTACGAGCAGTACTTC | NA | TRBJ2-7 | TRBV5-4 | TRBD1
CSVELLAGGFEQFF | TGCAGCGTTGAGTTACTAGCGGGAGGGTTTGAGCAGTTCTTC | few | TRBJ2-1 | TRBV29-1 | TRBD2
CASSQVDTGELFF | TGTGCCAGCAGCCAGGTAGATACCGGGGAGCTGTTTTTT | NA | TRBJ2-2 | TRBV5-4 | NA
CASSPPSGGYTF | TGTGCCAGCAGCCCGCCGTCCGGTGGCTACACCTTC | NA | TRBJ1-2 | TRBV7-9 | NA
CASSGEGRGQPQHF | TGTGCCAGCAGCGGGGAAGGCAGGGGTCAGCCCCAGCATTTT | NA | TRBJ1-5 | TRBV5-5 | NA
CASSSQGNTEAFF | TGTGCCAGCAGCTCCCAGGGGAACACTGAAGCTTTCTTT | few | TRBJ1-1 | TRBV7-3 | NA
CASSIGRESVEQYF | TGTGCCAGTAGTATCGGACGGGAGTCGGTTGAGCAGTACTTC | NA | TRBJ2-7 | TRBV19 | NA
CSVEFRVGVYEQYF | TGCAGCGTTGAGTTTCGGGTTGGGGTCTACGAGCAGTACTTC | NA | TRBJ2-7 | TRBV29-1 | NA
CASSQDRAGQPQHF | TGTGCCAGCAGCCAAGACAGGGCAGGGCAGCCCCAGCATTTT | NA | TRBJ1-5 | TRBV2 | TRBD1
CASGSTTVYGYTF | TGTGCTAGTGGTTCGACGACAGTCTATGGCTACACCTTC | NA | TRBJ1-2 | TRBV12-5 | NA
CASSLGLGENYGYTF | TGTGCCAGCAGCTTAGGCCTGGGTGAGAACTATGGCTACACCTTC | NA | TRBJ1-2 | TRBV7-2 | NA
CASSIKGRVSEQYF | TGTGCCAGTAGTATAAAGGGGCGGGTCTCCGAGCAGTACTTC | once | TRBJ2-7 | TRBV19 | NA
CASSWGTAYEQYF | TGTGCCAGCAGTTGGGGGACAGCCTACGAGCAGTACTTC | NA | TRBJ2-7 | TRBV27 | TRBD1
CASSFTGTYPYNEQFF | TGTGCCAGCAGTTTCACCGGGACTTATCCCTACAATGAGCAGTTCTTC | once | TRBJ2-1 | TRBV27 | NA
CASSIPSRRNQPQHF | TGTGCCAGTAGTATACCGAGCCGGCGCAATCAGCCCCAGCATTTT | NA | TRBJ1-5 | TRBV19 | NA
CASSETNNYGYTF | TGTGCCAGCAGCGAAACTAATAACTATGGCTACACCTTC | NA | TRBJ1-2 | TRBV25-1 | NA
CASSPGTGSYEQYF | TGTGCCAGCAGCCCCGGGACAGGATCCTACGAGCAGTACTTC | NA | TRBJ2-7 | TRBV7-8 | TRBD1
CASGPTLAGVRNEQFF | TGTGCCAGCGGCCCAACCCTAGCGGGAGTCCGCAATGAGCAGTTCTTC | NA | TRBJ2-1 | TRBV27 | TRBD2
CAISEDGDSSDTQYF | TGTGCCATCAGTGAAGACGGGGATTCGTCTGATACGCAGTATTTT | once | TRBJ2-3 | TRBV10-3 | NA
CASIGGRGVGLAKNIQYF | TGCGCCAGCATAGGGGGTCGTGGGGTTGGGCTAGCCAAAAACATTCAGTACTTC | NA | TRBJ2-4 | TRBV23-1 | NA
CASSLSFRSVETQYF | TGTGCCAGCAGCTTATCTTTCAGGAGCGTGGAGACCCAGTACTTC | NA | TRBJ2-5 | TRBV13 | NA
CASSQGASVSTDTQYF | TGTGCCAGCAGCCAAGGGGCTAGCGTCTCCACAGATACGCAGTATTTT | NA | TRBJ2-3 | TRBV14 | NA
CATSRVGGRGAAFF | TGTGCCACCAGCAGAGTAGGGGGTAGGGGCGCGGCTTTCTTT | NA | TRBJ1-1 | TRBV15 | NA
CASSLPTFNEQFF | TGTGCCAGCAGCTTACCCACTTTCAATGAGCAGTTCTTC | NA | TRBJ2-1 | TRBV5-4 | NA
CASSLGKGNQPQHF | TGTGCCAGCAGCTTAGGAAAGGGCAATCAGCCCCAGCATTTT | NA | TRBJ1-5 | TRBV7-8 | NA
CASSLVGATDGYTF | TGCGCCAGCAGCTTGGTGGGGGCCACGGATGGCTACACCTTC | NA | TRBJ1-2 | TRBV5-1 | NA
CASTNRGFNYGYTF | TGTGCCAGCACCAACAGGGGGTTCAACTATGGCTACACCTTC | few | TRBJ1-2 | TRBV5-8 | TRBD1
CASSPQGKDTQYF | TGTGCCAGCAGCCCCCAGGGTAAAGATACGCAGTATTTT | few | TRBJ2-3 | TRBV7-7 | NA
CASSLVVSGTGELFF | TGTGCCAGCAGCTTAGTGGTTTCAGGCACCGGGGAGCTGTTTTTT | few | TRBJ2-2 | TRBV7-2 | NA
CASSERQGAGTGELFF | TGTGCCAGCAGTGAGCGACAGGGGGCGGGCACCGGGGAGCTGTTTTTT | once | TRBJ2-2 | TRBV6-1 | TRBD1
CASRLSPGNTGELFF | TGTGCCAGCAGGCTTTCGCCGGGGAACACCGGGGAGCTGTTTTTT | few | TRBJ2-2 | TRBV2 | NA
CASSGRGYNEQFF | TGTGCCAGCAGTGGGAGGGGATACAATGAGCAGTTCTTC | NA | TRBJ2-1 | TRBV2 | NA
CASTTSGLMSDTQYF | TGCGCCAGCACCACAAGCGGCCTCATGTCAGATACGCAGTATTTT | once | TRBJ2-3 | TRBV4-1 | NA
CASSWAGAAEQYF | TGTGCCAGCAGTTGGGCGGGAGCGGCCGAGCAGTACTTC | NA | TRBJ2-7 | TRBV27 | TRBD2
CASSEARGGEKLFF | TGTGCCAGCAGTGAAGCGAGGGGGGGTGAAAAACTGTTTTTT | NA | TRBJ1-4 | TRBV6-1 | NA
CASSVASGMMGEQYF | TGTGCCAGCAGCGTAGCCAGCGGGATGATGGGCGAGCAGTACTTC | few | TRBJ2-7 | TRBV9 | TRBD2
CASSIPGNQQYF | TGTGCCAGCAGTATTCCCGGGAATCAGCAGTACTTC | few | TRBJ2-7 | TRBV7-9 | NA
CASSLARGLENTGELFF | TGCGCCAGCAGCTTGGCCAGGGGCCTTGAGAACACCGGGGAGCTGTTTTTT | NA | TRBJ2-2 | TRBV5-1 | NA
CATRLNIYEQYF | TGTGCCACCCGCTTGAATATCTACGAGCAGTACTTC | NA | TRBJ2-7 | TRBV28 | NA
CASSVEASGSSQHNEQFF | TGTGCCAGCAGCGTAGAGGCTAGCGGGAGCTCTCAGCACAATGAGCAGTTCTTC | NA | TRBJ2-1 | TRBV9 | TRBD2
CASSPRDKVEAFF | TGTGCCAGCAGCCCCCGGGACAAGGTCGAAGCTTTCTTT | NA | TRBJ1-1 | TRBV4-2 | NA